This T cell receptor beta chain was sequenced during a study of patients and donors after allogeneic stem cell transplantation. The CDR3 is 14 amino acids. Germline-derived CDR1 and CDR2 are SQVTM and ANQGSEA. With 5 bases clipped from V and 3 bases from J, the junction kept 4 bases outside the gene matches. This clonotype was observed many times. TCRdb re-derived calls from the RT-PCR reads in MiXCR, one entry per CDR3 protein. The sample holds 70,000 to 100,000 distinct CDR3 sequences, around 5% seen once. This TCR was sampled from a human donor who was either an allogeneic HSCT recipient or a stem cell or donor lymphocyte infusion donor (not recorded which). It is not recorded whose cells these are; they may come from a transplant donor. The gene calls are TRBV29-1 and TRBJ2-2; 9 nucleotides align to TRBD2. Sequenced input: blood, either unsorted or a sorted T cell fraction (not recorded which). CDR3 region: CSVRASGDTGELFF. CDR3 coding DNA: TGCAGCGTTAGGGCTAGCGGGGACACCGGGGAGCTGTTTTTT.